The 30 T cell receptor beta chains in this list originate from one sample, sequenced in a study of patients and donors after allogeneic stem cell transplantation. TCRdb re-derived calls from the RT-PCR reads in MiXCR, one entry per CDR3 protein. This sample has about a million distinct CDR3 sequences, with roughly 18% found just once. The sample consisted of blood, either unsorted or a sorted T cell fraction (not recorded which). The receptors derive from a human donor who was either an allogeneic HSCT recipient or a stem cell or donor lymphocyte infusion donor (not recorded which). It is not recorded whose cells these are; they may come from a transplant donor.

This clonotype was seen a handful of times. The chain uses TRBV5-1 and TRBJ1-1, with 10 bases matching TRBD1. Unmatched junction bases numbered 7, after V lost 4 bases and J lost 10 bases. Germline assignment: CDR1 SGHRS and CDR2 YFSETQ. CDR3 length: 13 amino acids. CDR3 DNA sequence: TGCGCCAGCAGCGCGGAAGGGACAGGGGTAGCTTTCTTT. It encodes CASSAEGTGVAFF.

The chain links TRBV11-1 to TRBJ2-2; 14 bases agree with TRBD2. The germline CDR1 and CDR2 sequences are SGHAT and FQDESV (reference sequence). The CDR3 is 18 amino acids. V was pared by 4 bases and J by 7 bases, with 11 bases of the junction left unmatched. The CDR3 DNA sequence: TGTGCCAGCAGCTCGCGAAGGGGACTAGCGGGAGCGGGCGGGGAGCTGTTTTTT. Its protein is CASSSRRGLAGAGGELFF.

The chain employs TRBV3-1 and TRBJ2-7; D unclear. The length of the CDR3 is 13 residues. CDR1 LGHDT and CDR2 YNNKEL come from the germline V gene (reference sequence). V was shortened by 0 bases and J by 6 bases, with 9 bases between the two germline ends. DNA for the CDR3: TGTGCCAGCAGCCAAGATCGAGGAACCGAGCAGTACTTC. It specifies CASSQDRGTEQYF.

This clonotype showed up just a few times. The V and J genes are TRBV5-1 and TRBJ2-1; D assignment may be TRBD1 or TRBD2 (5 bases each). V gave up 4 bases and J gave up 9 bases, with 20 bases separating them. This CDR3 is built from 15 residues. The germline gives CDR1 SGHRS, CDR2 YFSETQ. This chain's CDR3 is CASSLPGTPISEQFF. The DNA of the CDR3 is TGCGCCAGCAGCCTGCCAGGGACCCCAATCAGTGAGCAGTTCTTC.

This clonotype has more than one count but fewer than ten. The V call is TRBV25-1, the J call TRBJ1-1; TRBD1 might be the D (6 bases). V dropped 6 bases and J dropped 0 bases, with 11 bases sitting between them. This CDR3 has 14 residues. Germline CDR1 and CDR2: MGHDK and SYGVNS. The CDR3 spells CASRTPGVNTEAFF. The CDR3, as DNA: TGTGCCAGCAGAACCCCAGGGGTGAACACTGAAGCTTTCTTT. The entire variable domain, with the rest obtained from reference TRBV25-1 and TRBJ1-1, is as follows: EADIYQTPRYLVIGTGKKITLECSQTMGHDKMYWYQQDPGMELHLIHYSYGVNSTEKGDLSSESTVSRIRTEHFPLTLESARPSHTSQYLCASRTPGVNTEAFFGQGTRLTVV.

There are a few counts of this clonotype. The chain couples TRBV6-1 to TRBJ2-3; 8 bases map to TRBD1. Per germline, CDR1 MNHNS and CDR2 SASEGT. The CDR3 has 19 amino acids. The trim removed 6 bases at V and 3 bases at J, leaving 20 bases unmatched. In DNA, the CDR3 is TGTGCCAGCAGCACGACAGGGGCTGACAAACCGATACAAACAGATACGCAGTATTTT. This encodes CASSTTGADKPIQTDTQYF.

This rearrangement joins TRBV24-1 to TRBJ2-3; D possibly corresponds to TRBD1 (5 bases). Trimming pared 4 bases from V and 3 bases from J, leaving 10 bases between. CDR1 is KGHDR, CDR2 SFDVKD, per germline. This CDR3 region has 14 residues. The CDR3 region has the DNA TGTGCCACCAGTGACACCAAGGGGACAGATACGCAGTATTTT. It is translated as CATSDTKGTDTQYF.

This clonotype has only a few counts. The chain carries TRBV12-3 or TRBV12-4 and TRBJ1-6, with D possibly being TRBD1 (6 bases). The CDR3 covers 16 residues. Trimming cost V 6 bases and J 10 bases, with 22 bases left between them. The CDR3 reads CASSPLFRTDRSPLHF. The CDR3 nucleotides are TGTGCCAGCAGCCCCCTCTTCCGGACAGACCGGTCACCCCTCCACTTT.

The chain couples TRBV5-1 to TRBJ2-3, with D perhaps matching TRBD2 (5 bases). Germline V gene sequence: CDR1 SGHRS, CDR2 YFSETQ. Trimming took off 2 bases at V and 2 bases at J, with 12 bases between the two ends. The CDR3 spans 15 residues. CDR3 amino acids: CASSFGSGNTDTQYF. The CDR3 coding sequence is TGCGCCAGCAGCTTTGGGTCGGGAAACACAGATACGCAGTATTTT.

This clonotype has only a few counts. The CDR3 bases are TGTGCCAGCAGTGAGTCGGGTTCACCCCTCCACTTT. Its translation is CASSESGSPLHF. The rearrangement uses TRBV12-3 or TRBV12-4 and TRBJ1-6; D is unclear. This CDR3 has 12 amino acids. Trimming removed 5 bases from V and 9 bases from J, with 8 bases in between.

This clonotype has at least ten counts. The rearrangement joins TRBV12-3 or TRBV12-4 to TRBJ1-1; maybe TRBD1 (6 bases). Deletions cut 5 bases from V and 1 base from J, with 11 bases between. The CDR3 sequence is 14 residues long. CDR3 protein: CASSPGVANTEAFF. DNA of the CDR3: TGTGCCAGCAGTCCAGGGGTCGCGAACACTGAAGCTTTCTTT.

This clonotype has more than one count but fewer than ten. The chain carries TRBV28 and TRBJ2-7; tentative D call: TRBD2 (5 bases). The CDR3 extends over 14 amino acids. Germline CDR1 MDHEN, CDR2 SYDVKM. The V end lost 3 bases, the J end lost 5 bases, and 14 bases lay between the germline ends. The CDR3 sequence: CASSLAGTGNEQYF. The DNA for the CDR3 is TGTGCCAGCAGTTTGGCGGGTACTGGGAACGAGCAGTACTTC.

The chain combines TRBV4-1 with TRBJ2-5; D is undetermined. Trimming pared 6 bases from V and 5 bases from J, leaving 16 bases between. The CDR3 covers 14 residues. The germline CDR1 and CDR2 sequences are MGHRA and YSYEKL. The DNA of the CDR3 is TGCGCCAGCAGTCCAAACCTACCCTTGGAGACCCAGTACTTC. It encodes CASSPNLPLETQYF.

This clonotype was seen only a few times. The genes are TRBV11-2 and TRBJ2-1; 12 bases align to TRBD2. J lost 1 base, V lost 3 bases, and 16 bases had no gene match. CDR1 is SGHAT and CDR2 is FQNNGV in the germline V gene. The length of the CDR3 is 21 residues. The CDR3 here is CASSFRRTSGTSRSSYNEQFF. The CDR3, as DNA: TGTGCCAGCAGCTTCCGACGGACTAGCGGGACTTCCCGGAGTTCCTACAATGAGCAGTTCTTC.

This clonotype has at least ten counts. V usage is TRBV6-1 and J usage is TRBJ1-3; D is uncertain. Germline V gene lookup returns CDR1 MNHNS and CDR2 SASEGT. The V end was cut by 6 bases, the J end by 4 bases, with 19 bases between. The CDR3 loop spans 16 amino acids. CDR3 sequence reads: CASSPLGGRGGNTIYF. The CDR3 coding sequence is TGTGCCAGCAGCCCCTTAGGAGGGCGCGGAGGAAACACCATATATTTT.

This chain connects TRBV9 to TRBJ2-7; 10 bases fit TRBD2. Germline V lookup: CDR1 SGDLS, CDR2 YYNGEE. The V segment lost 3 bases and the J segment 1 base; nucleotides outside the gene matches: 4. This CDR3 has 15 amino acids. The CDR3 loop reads CASSATSGTSYEQYF. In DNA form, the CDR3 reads TGTGCCAGCAGCGCAACTAGCGGGACGTCCTACGAGCAGTACTTC.

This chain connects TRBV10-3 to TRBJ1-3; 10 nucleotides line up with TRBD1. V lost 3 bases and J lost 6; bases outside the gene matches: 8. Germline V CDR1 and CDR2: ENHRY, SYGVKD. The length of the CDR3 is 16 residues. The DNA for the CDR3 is TGTGCCATCAGTGACTCGACAGGGGGCCCGGAAAACACCATATATTTT. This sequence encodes CAISDSTGGPENTIYF.

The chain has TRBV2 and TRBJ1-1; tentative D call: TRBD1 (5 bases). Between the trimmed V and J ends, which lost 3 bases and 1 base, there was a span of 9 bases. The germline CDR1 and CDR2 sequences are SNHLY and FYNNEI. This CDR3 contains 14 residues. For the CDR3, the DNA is TGTGCCAGCAGTGATTGGGACGGGAACACTGAAGCTTTCTTT. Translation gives CASSDWDGNTEAFF.

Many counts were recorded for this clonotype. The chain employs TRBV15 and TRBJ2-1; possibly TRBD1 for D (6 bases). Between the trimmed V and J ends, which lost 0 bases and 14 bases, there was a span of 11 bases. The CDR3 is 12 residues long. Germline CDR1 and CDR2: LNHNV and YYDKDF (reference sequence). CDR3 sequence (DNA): TGTGCCACCAGCAGAGAGGGTCAGGGGAAGTTCTTC. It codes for CATSREGQGKFF.

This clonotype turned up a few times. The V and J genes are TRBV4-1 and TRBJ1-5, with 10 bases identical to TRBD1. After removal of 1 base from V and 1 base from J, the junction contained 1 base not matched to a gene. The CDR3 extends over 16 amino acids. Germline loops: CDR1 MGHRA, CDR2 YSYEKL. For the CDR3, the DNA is TGCGCCAGCAGCCAAGGGGGACAGGGGAGCAATCAGCCCCAGCATTTT. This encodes CASSQGGQGSNQPQHF.

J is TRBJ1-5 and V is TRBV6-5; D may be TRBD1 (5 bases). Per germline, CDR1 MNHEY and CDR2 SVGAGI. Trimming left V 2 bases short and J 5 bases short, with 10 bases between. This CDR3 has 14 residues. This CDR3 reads CASSYGGGDQPQHF. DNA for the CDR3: TGTGCCAGCAGTTACGGGGGGGGGGATCAGCCCCAGCATTTT.

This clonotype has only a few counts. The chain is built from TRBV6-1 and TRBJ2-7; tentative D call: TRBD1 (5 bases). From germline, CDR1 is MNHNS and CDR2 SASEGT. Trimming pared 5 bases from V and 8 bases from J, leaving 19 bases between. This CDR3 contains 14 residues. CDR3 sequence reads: CASSPDRLMSKQYF. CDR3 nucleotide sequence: TGTGCCAGCAGTCCAGACAGACTGATGTCCAAGCAGTACTTC.

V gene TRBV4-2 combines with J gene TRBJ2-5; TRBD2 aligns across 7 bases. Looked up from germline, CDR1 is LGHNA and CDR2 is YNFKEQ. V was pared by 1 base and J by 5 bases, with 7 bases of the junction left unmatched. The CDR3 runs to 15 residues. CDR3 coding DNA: TGTGCCAGCAGCCAAGTAGGTGGGAGGGAGGAGACCCAGTACTTC. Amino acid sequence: CASSQVGGREETQYF.

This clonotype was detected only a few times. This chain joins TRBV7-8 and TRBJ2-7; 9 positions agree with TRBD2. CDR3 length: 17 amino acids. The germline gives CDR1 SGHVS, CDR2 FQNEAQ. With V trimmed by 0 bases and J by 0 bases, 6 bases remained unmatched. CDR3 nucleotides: TGTGCCAGCAGCTTAGCGCGGAGCGGGGGGATCTCCTACGAGCAGTACTTC. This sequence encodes CASSLARSGGISYEQYF.

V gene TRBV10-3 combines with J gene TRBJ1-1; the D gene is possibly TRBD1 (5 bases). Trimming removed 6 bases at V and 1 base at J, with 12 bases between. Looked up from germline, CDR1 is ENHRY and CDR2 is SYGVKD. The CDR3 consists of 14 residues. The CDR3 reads CAISAQVQNTEAFF. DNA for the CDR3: TGTGCCATCAGCGCACAGGTACAGAACACTGAAGCTTTCTTT.

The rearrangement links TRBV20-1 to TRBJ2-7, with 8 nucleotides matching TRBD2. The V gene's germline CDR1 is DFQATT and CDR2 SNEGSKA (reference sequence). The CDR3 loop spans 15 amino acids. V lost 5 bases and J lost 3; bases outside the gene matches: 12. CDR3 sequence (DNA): TGCAGTGCTCGTAGCTTAAGCGGGAGTATCTACGAGCAGTACTTC. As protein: CSARSLSGSIYEQYF.

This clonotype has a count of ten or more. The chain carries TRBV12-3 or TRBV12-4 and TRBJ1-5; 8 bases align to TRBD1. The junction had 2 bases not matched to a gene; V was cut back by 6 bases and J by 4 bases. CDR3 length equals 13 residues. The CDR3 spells CASRRTGNQPQHF. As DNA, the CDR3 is TGTGCCAGCAGAAGGACAGGGAATCAGCCCCAGCATTTT.

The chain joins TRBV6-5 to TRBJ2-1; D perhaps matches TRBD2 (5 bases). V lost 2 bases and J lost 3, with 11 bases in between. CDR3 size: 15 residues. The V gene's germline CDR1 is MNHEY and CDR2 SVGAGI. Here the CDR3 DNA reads TGTGCCAGCAGTTACATCGGGGAAGTCTACAATGAGCAGTTCTTC. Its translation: CASSYIGEVYNEQFF.

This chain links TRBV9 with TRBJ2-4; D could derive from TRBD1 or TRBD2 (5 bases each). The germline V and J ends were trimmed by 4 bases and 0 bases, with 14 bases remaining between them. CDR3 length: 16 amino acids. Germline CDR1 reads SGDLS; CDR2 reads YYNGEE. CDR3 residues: CASSSGTEGAKNIQYF. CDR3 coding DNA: TGTGCCAGCAGCTCGGGGACCGAGGGAGCCAAAAACATTCAGTACTTC.

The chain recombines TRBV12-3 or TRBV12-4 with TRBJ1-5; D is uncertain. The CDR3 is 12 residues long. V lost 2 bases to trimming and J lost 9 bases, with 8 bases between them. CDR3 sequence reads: CASSLPRGPQHF. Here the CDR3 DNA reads TGTGCCAGCAGTTTACCCCGGGGGCCCCAGCATTTT.